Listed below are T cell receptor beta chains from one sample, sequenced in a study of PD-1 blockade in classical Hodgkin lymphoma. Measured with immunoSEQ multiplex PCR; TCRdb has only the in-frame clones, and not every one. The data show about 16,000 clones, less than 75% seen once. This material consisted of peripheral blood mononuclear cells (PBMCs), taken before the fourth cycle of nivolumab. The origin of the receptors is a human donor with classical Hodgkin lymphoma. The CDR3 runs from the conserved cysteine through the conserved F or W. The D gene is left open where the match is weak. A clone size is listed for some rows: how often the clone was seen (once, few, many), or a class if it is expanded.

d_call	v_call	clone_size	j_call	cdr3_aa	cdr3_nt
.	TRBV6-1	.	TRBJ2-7	CASSEGMDNAYEQYF	TGTGCCAGCAGTGAAGGAATGGACAACGCCTACGAGCAGTACTTC
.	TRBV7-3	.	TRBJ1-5	CASSHAFNSNQPQHF	TGCGCCAGCAGCCACGCCTTCAATAGCAATCAGCCCCAGCATTTT
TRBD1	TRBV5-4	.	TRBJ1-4	CASSSRDRGFGEKLFF	TGTGCCAGCAGCTCCCGGGACAGGGGTTTCGGTGAAAAACTGTTTTTT
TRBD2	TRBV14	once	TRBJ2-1	CASSQLQREGGEQFF	TGTGCCAGCAGCCAGCTTCAGCGGGAGGGCGGTGAGCAGTTCTTC
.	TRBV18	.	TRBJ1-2	CASSPLGEERSGYTF	TGTGCCAGCTCACCACTAGGGGAAGAACGTTCCGGCTACACCTTC
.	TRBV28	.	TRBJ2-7	CASSLRGSVLYEQYF	TGTGCCAGCAGTTTAAGAGGCTCTGTACTCTACGAGCAGTACTTC
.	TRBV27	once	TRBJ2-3	CASSALQGFTDTQYF	TGTGCCAGCAGTGCCTTACAGGGATTCACAGATACGCAGTATTTT
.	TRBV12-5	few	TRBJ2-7	CASGLSWLYYEQYF	TGTGCTAGTGGTTTGTCGTGGTTATACTACGAGCAGTACTTC
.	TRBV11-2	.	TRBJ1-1	CASRSEGARLTEAFF	TGTGCCAGCAGGTCCGAAGGGGCTCGGCTTACTGAAGCTTTCTTT
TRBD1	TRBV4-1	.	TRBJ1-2	CASSHGQTGLSGYTF	TGCGCCAGCAGCCATGGCCAGACAGGGCTTTCTGGCTACACCTTC
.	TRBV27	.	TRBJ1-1	CASSYNGQGFTEAFF	TGTGCCAGCTCTTATAATGGGCAGGGTTTCACTGAAGCTTTCTTT
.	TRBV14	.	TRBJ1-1	CASSVGGDTEAFF	TGTGCCAGCAGCGTAGGGGGTGACACTGAAGCTTTCTTT
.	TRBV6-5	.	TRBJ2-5	CASSPGRAVGETQYF	TGTGCCAGCAGTCCGGGCAGGGCGGTCGGAGAGACCCAGTACTTC
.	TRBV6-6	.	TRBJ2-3	CASRGVMDTQYF	TGTGCCAGCAGAGGGGTCATGGATACGCAGTATTTT
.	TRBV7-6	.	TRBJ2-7	CASSLDLDSSYEQYF	TGTGCCAGCAGCTTAGACCTCGACAGCTCCTACGAGCAGTACTTC
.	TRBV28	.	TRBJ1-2	CASSFPKGGNYGYTF	TGTGCCAGCAGTTTCCCGAAAGGGGGGAACTATGGCTACACCTTC
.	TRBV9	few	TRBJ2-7	CASSSTGTSHEQYF	TGTGCCAGCAGCAGTACAGGGACAAGCCACGAGCAGTACTTC
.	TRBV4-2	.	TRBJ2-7	CASSPSFGSRAEQYF	TGTGCCAGCAGCCCCAGCTTCGGGAGCCGTGCCGAGCAGTACTTC
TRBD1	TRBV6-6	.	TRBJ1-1	CASSYGQGNTEAFF	TGTGCCAGCAGTTACGGACAGGGGAATACTGAAGCTTTCTTT
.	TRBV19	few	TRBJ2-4	CASREVGAGKNIQYF	TGTGCCAGTAGGGAGGTAGGGGCGGGCAAAAACATTCAGTACTTC
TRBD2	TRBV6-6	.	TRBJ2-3	CASRSSGRSTDTQYF	TGTGCCAGTAGGAGTAGCGGGAGGAGCACAGATACGCAGTATTTT
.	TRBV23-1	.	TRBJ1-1	CAGLVRGGTEAFF	TGCGCCGGGTTGGTTAGGGGGGGCACTGAAGCTTTCTTT
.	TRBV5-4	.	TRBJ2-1	CASSLGGLAYNEQFF	TGTGCCAGCAGCTTAGGCGGGTTAGCCTACAATGAGCAGTTCTTC
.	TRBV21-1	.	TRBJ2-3	CASLLNTQYF	TGTGCCAGCCTCTTAAATACGCAGTATTTT
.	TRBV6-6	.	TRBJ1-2	CASSSGRNYGYTF	TGTGCCAGCAGTTCTGGACGGAACTATGGCTACACCTTC
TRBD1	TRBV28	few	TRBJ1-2	CASSLHQGVRGYTF	TGTGCCAGCAGTCTCCATCAGGGGGTCCGTGGCTACACCTTC
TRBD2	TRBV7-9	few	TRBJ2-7	CASSPPSGLAGGEQYF	TGTGCCAGCAGCCCCCCCAGCGGACTAGCGGGGGGCGAGCAGTACTTC
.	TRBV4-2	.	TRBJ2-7	CASSQQGRTYEQYF	TGTGCCAGCAGCCAACAGGGGCGGACCTACGAGCAGTACTTC
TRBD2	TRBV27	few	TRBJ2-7	CASSLLAGRGPDEQYF	TGTGCCAGCAGTTTGCTAGCGGGAAGGGGTCCGGACGAGCAGTACTTC
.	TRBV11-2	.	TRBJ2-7	CASSPPGWAGVYEQYF	TGTGCCAGCAGCCCACCAGGATGGGCTGGTGTGTACGAGCAGTACTTC
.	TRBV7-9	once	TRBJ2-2	CASSFGGAGELFF	TGTGCCAGCAGCTTTGGTGGCGCCGGGGAGCTGTTTTTT
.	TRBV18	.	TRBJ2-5	CASSPTGSQETQYF	TGTGCCAGCTCACCAACTGGTAGCCAAGAGACCCAGTACTTC
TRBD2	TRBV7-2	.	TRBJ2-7	CASSVTSGRGEQYF	TGTGCCAGCAGCGTAACTAGCGGGAGAGGCGAGCAGTACTTC
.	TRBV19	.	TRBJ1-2	CASSIRDTGGYTF	TGTGCCAGTAGTATAAGGGACACCGGTGGCTACACCTTC
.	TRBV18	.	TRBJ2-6	CASSPNDWEALSGANVLTF	TGTGCCAGCTCACCGAACGACTGGGAGGCTCTCTCTGGGGCCAACGTCCTGACTTTC
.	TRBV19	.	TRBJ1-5	CATHASGTNQPQHF	TGTGCCACCCACGCTTCCGGGACAAATCAGCCCCAGCATTTT
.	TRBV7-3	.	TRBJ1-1	CASSLGRRYEAFF	TGTGCCAGCAGCTTAGGTCGCAGGTATGAAGCTTTCTTT
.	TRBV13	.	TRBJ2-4	CASSLDQLPEGNIQYF	TGTGCCAGCAGCTTAGACCAACTGCCTGAGGGAAACATTCAGTACTTC
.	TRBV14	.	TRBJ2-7	CASSQTTVTSSYEQYF	TGTGCCAGCAGCCAAACTACCGTGACTTCCTCCTACGAGCAGTACTTC
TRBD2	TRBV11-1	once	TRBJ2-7	CASSLGTSGVPYEQYF	TGTGCCAGCAGCCTCGGGACTAGCGGGGTACCCTACGAGCAGTACTTC
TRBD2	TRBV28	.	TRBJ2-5	CASSRGGGYQETQYF	TGTGCCAGCAGCCGCGGGGGGGGCTACCAAGAGACCCAGTACTTC
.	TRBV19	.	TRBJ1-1	CASSISGGTYEAFF	TGTGCCAGTAGTATATCGGGGGGCACGTATGAAGCTTTCTTT
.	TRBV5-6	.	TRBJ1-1	CASSFVGTEAFF	TGTGCCAGCAGCTTTGTGGGGACTGAAGCTTTCTTT
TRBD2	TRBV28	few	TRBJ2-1	CASTPPLNGRTNEQFF	TGTGCCAGCACCCCCCCACTAAACGGGAGGACCAATGAGCAGTTCTTC
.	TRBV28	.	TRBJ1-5	CASSFSRARVQPQHF	TGTGCCAGCAGTTTTTCCAGGGCTCGTGTTCAGCCCCAGCATTTT
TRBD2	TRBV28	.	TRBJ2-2	CASSYGGTTGELFF	TGTGCCAGCAGTTACGGGGGGACCACCGGGGAGCTGTTTTTT
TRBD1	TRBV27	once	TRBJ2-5	CASSSLGTVQETQYF	TGTGCCAGCAGTTCCCTCGGGACAGTCCAAGAGACCCAGTACTTC
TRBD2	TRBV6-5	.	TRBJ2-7	CASSSLAGGYEQYF	TGTGCCAGCAGTTCCTTAGCGGGAGGCTACGAGCAGTACTTC
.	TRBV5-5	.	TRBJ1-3	CASSFADTSSGNTIYF	TGTGCCAGCAGCTTTGCTGACACAAGCTCTGGAAACACCATATATTTT
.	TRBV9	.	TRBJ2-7	CASSMEGYEQYF	TGTGCCAGCTCCATGGAGGGCTACGAGCAGTACTTC
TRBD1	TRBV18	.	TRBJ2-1	CASSRPGQGIEQFF	TGTGCCAGCTCACGACCGGGACAGGGGATTGAGCAGTTCTTC
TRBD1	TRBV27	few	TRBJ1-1	CASKPGGVGTEAFF	TGTGCCAGCAAACCAGGGGGCGTCGGCACTGAAGCTTTCTTT